This T cell receptor (beta chain) was sequenced in a study of beta chain features in type 1 diabetes (dated by TCRdb to the late 2010s). Some background on the complete study: No differences in mean age, gender distribution, total cell number or subset yield were found between patients and healthy donors. A total of roughly 98,000,000 sorted cells were examined across all samples, and a strong correlation was observed between cell number per subset and RNA yield. The study compared the TCRB repertoires of sorted circulating CD4+ T cell subsets in recently diagnosed type 1 diabetes patients with those in matched healthy donors. Naive and central memory subsets were obtained from all 30 or so donors, but regulatory and stem cell-like memory subsets were isolated from only 8 patients and 8 healthy donors. On the study overall, not on this receptor specifically: HLA sub-analyses involved small numbers of individuals, so any influence of HLA type on TCRB rearrangement remained unresolved. Because cDNA was sequenced instead of genomic DNA, highly expressing activated cells could be over-represented, though the groups showed no difference in activation or CD3 levels. PCR might favor shorter templates, but patient and control samples were amplified and corrected together, so any skew would affect both groups equally. In all four CD4+ subsets, TCRB CDR3 length was moderately but significantly shorter in type 1 diabetes patients. At VDJ recombination sites, type 1 diabetes patients had fewer insertions and more deleted nucleotides, which implies abnormalities in thymic rearrangement. Naive, central memory and regulatory TCRB repertoires appeared to be more similar among patients than among healthy donors.

In the case of this clone: Its cognate antigen has yet to be identified. No qualities accompany the bases; no much larger clone lies one base away.

The entire isolated RNA was reverse transcribed using the High Capacity cDNA Reverse Transcription Kit, and thus expressed TCRB transcripts were sequenced. Naive, central memory and regulatory T cell samples underwent deep immunoSEQ sequencing, averaging approximately 3.3 million total reads per sample. After sorted cells were lysed in RLT buffer, RNA was extracted with DNase-treated RNeasy Micro or Mini kits, with the choice depending on cell number. Each cell subset was processed on its own to prevent cross-contamination, while patient and healthy donor samples were processed together. TCRB sequences were amplified from cDNA with the immunoSEQ multiplex PCR, producing 87-bp fragments spanning the CDR3 region. Amplicons were sequenced on the Illumina HiSeq platform. The study's processing was this. PCR bias was corrected computationally using synthetic template baselines, and reads within Hamming distance 2 were collapsed, with unmergeable singletons discarded. By aligning reads against IMGT, V, D and J genes, CDR3 length, and insertions or deletions at six rearrangement sites were assigned. Within each subset, clonotype counts were normalized to sorted cell number, after which true diversity and Gini coefficients were computed with the tcR R package. The overlap coefficient, calculated on TCRB nucleotide sequences, was used to measure repertoire sharing. Out-of-frame TCRB sequences from naive cells were analyzed to stand in for the pre-selection repertoire. Held by TCRdb, this immuneACCESS table contains in-frame sequences only and omits some clones. Under half of the omission traces to an unresolved V gene where checked; the cause of the rest is unknown. For V, J and clone size, that table is used; D and trimming come from the DNA. The sample table records 900,000 or so clones; around a sixth of these occur just once. The ten largest clonotypes hold about 0.02% of the sample.

CDR1 MDHEN and CDR2 SYDVKM were looked up in the germline V gene. Including cysteine and phenylalanine, the CDR3 has 16 amino acids. Left in the record is the CDR3 DNA by itself, 48 bases read in frame from the first base. The junction shows trimming of 3 bases on V and 2 bases on J, and the gene matches do not reach 4 bases of it. From each donor, a single peripheral blood sample of 90 to 150 mL on average was drawn into heparinised tubes. A BD FACSAria II and a panel including CD45RO, CCR7, CD25, CD127, CD95 and CD27 were used to sort naive, central memory, regulatory and stem cell-like memory CD4+ T cells. Every sorted population had a purity above 98%. PBMCs were isolated right away by Lymphoprep density gradient centrifugation and were stained directly, without culture. To minimize batch effects, samples were stained and sorted in pairs, one healthy donor with one patient per experiment.

The sequence links TRBV28 to TRBJ2-3; 11 central bases correspond to TRBD2. The receptor was isolated from a woman aged 18-29 years in good health. The sequencing sample was made of naive CD4+ T cells from blood. The cell subset or site label, as the study defines it: true naive CD4+ T cells. The nucleotide sequence reads as follows: TGTGCCAGCAGTTTCCCTAGCGGGAGGACCACAGATACGCAGTATTTT. Translated, this is CASSFPSGRTTDTQYF.